One sample yielded the 13 T cell receptor beta chains listed below, sequenced in a study of early T cells in non-severe SARS-CoV-2 infection. Via MiXCR, TCRdb re-called the 5' RACE reads, giving one row per CDR3 protein. The sample yields tens of thousands of distinct CDR3 sequences, 9% to 15% seen once. Sequencing input: whole blood. Receptor source: an adult who was a healthcare worker with PCR-confirmed SARS-CoV-2 infection or an uninfected control (not recorded which).

This clonotype was seen repeatedly, ten times or more. The chain combines TRBV12-3 or TRBV12-4 with TRBJ2-1; 7 bases fit TRBD1. V trimming: 5 bases; J trimming: 6 bases; junction bases outside the gene matches: 4. The CDR3 is 13 amino acids. The CDR3 sequence is CASSSRQGNEQFF. In DNA form, the CDR3 reads TGTGCCAGCAGTAGTCGACAGGGCAATGAGCAGTTCTTC.

DNA for the CDR3: TGTGCCAGCAGTTACGGTCGCGGAGTCAGCCAGCCCCAGCATTTT. This gives the protein CASSYGRGVSQPQHF. This rearrangement joins TRBV6-2 or TRBV6-3 to TRBJ1-5, with D unclear. Looked up from germline, CDR1 is MNHEY and CDR2 is SVGEGT. Trimming took off 2 bases at V and 7 bases at J, with 15 bases between the two ends. This CDR3 contains 15 residues.

This clonotype came up many times. The chain has TRBV27 and TRBJ2-7; 8 nucleotides match TRBD1. V shed 4 bases, J shed 3 bases, and the junction held 5 bases outside the gene matches. There are 14 residues in the CDR3. Germline V gene lookup returns CDR1 MNHEY and CDR2 SMNVEV (reference sequence). For the CDR3, the DNA is TGTGCCAGCAGTTGGGGACAGGCCCTCTACGAGCAGTACTTC. Amino acids: CASSWGQALYEQYF.

This clonotype was counted at least ten times. This chain connects TRBV5-1 to TRBJ2-5; 8 bases map to TRBD1. V was pared by 4 bases and J by 1 base, with 0 bases of the junction left unmatched. The CDR3 is 13 residues long. In germline, CDR1 is SGHRS, CDR2 YFSETQ. CDR3 bases: TGCGCCAGCAGCACAGGGGGCCAAGAGACCCAGTACTTC. Its protein product is CASSTGGQETQYF.

This clonotype was counted a few times. J is TRBJ1-2 and V is TRBV7-3; D not resolved. CDR3 length equals 11 residues. V lost 4 bases and J 5 bases, leaving 5 bases between the germline ends. Germline values: CDR1 SGHTA, CDR2 FQGTGA. In nucleotides, the CDR3 is TGTGCCAGCAGCTCGGGGTATGGCTACACCTTC. Translating gives CASSSGYGYTF.

Only a few counts were recorded for this clonotype. This sequence joins TRBV4-1 and TRBJ2-4, with 12 bases identical to TRBD2. The CDR3 runs to 19 residues. V gave up 4 bases and J gave up 2 bases; unmatched junction bases: 12. CDR1 MGHRA and CDR2 YSYEKL come from the germline V gene. Written as DNA, the CDR3 is TGCGCCAGCAGCCCTCAGCTAGCGGGAGGGCCCGCGACCAAAAACATTCAGTACTTC. Translation gives CASSPQLAGGPATKNIQYF.

This clonotype was observed many times. The chain combines TRBV30 with TRBJ2-1, with D hard to call. The germline V and J ends were trimmed by 5 bases and 0 bases, with 11 bases remaining between them. This CDR3 has 14 amino acids. The V gene's germline CDR1 is GTSNPN and CDR2 SVGIG (reference sequence). CDR3 amino acids: CAWARDSSYNEQFF. The DNA for the CDR3 is TGTGCCTGGGCTAGGGATAGCTCCTACAATGAGCAGTTCTTC.

With respect to this clonotype: No conserved phenylalanine or tryptophan is present at the end of the CDR3, so a read error is the likely explanation. The chain employs TRBV27 and TRBJ2-7; TRBD2 aligns across 7 bases. J gave up 7 bases and V 3 bases, and 9 bases lay outside the gene matches. The CDR3 is 14 amino acids. Germline lookup yields CDR1 MNHEY and CDR2 SMNVEV (reference sequence). The CDR3 DNA is TGTGCCAGCAGTTTGAATCGCGGGAGTGGTGAGCAGTACCTC. Protein: CASSLNRGSGEQYL.

V and J are TRBV24-1 and TRBJ2-3; maybe TRBD2 (6 bases). V was shortened by 4 bases and J by 3 bases, with 13 bases between the two germline ends. The CDR3 totals 15 residues. Per germline, CDR1 KGHDR and CDR2 SFDVKD. Here the CDR3 reads CATSEPGEGTDTQYF. For the CDR3, the DNA is TGTGCCACCAGTGAACCGGGAGAGGGGACAGATACGCAGTATTTT.

The chain has TRBV19 and TRBJ1-6; D not certain. Trimming took 7 bases from V and 0 from J, leaving 7 bases between them. Germline CDR1 LNHDA, CDR2 SQIVND (reference sequence). The CDR3 is 14 amino acids. CDR3 sequence: CASTRSSYNSPLHF. DNA for the CDR3: TGTGCCAGTACCCGGAGCTCCTATAATTCACCCCTCCACTTT.

Only a few counts were recorded for this clonotype. V is TRBV6-1 and J is TRBJ2-7; D gene ambiguous. V was cut by 0 bases and J by 2 bases, with 5 bases left in between. CDR3 length: 13 residues. Germline V lookup: CDR1 MNHNS, CDR2 SASEGT. This CDR3 reads CASSEAQTYEQYF. The DNA of the CDR3 is TGTGCCAGCAGTGAAGCTCAGACCTACGAGCAGTACTTC.

The rearrangement links TRBV11-2 to TRBJ2-1; TRBD2 agrees at 8 bases. V trimming: 1 base; J trimming: 8 bases; junction bases outside the gene matches: 7. The CDR3 has 15 amino acids. In germline, CDR1 is SGHAT, CDR2 FQNNGV. The CDR3 region has the DNA TGTGCCAGCAGCTTAGGAGCGGGAGCAACGGATGAGCAGTTCTTC. This sequence encodes CASSLGAGATDEQFF.

This clonotype was seen many times. The chain is built from TRBV7-3 and TRBJ2-7; unclear D gene. The ends were cut back, 0 bases at V and 1 base at J, with 10 bases in the middle. Germline assignment: CDR1 SGHTA and CDR2 FQGTGA. CDR3 size: 15 residues. The CDR3 spells CASSLTRASSYEQYF. The DNA of the CDR3 is TGTGCCAGCAGCTTAACTCGGGCTAGTTCCTACGAGCAGTACTTC.